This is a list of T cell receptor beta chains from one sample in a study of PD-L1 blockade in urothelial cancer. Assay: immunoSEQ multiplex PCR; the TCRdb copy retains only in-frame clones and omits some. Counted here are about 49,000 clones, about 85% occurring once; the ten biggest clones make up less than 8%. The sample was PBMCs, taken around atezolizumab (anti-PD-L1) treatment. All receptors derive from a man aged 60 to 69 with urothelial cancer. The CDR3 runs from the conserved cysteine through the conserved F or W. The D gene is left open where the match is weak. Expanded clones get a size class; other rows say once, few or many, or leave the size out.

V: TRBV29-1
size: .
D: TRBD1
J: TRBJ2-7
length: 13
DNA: TGCAGCGTAGCGTCCGGGACAGGCTACGAGCAGTACTTC
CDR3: CSVASGTGYEQYF

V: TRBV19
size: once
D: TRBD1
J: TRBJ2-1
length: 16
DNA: TGTGCCAGTAGTACCGGGACAGGGGGCTCAACGAATGAGCAGTTCTTC
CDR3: CASSTGTGGSTNEQFF

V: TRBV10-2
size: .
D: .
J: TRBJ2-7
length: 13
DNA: TGCGCCAGCAGGACCGCGGGGCCCTACGAGCAGTACTTC
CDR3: CASRTAGPYEQYF

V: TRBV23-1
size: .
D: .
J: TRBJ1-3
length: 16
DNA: TGCGCCAGCAGTCCACTTAGGCCAGCGGCTGGAAACACCATATATTTT
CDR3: CASSPLRPAAGNTIYF

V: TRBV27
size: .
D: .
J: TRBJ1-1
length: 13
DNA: TGTGCCAGCAGTGCAACGGGGTATACTGAAGCTTTCTTT
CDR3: CASSATGYTEAFF

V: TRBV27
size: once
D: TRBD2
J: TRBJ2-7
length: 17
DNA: TGTGCCAGCAGTTTAACGCCCCGAACTAGCGGGGTGTACGAGCAGTACTTC
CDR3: CASSLTPRTSGVYEQYF

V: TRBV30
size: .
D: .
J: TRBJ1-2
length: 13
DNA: TGTGCCTGGAGTGTATCCGGGAACTATGGCTACACCTTC
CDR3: CAWSVSGNYGYTF

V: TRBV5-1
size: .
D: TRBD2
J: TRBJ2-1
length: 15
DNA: TGCGCCAGCACAGTAGCGGGGGGGCAGGGCAATGAGCAGTTCTTC
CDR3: CASTVAGGQGNEQFF

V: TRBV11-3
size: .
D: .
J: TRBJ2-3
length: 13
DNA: TGTGCCAGCAGCGTCAGGGGCACAGATACGCAGTATTTT
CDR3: CASSVRGTDTQYF

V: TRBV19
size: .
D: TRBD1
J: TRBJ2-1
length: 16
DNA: TGTGCCAGTAGTAGAAAGGACAGGGGGTCGCACAATGAGCAGTTCTTC
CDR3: CASSRKDRGSHNEQFF

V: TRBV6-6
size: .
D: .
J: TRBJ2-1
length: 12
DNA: TGTGCCAGTCAAAGGGGGTTGGATGAGCAGTTCTTC
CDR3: CASQRGLDEQFF

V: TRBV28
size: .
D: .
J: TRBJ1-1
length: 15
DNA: TGTGCCAGCAGTCCCCTCCAGGCACAGAACACTGAAGCTTTCTTT
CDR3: CASSPLQAQNTEAFF

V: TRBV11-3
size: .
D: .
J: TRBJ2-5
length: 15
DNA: TGTGCCAGCAGCCAGGGACAAATTTCCAGGGAGACCCAGTACTTC
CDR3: CASSQGQISRETQYF

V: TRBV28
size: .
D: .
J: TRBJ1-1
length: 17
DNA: TGTGCCAGCAGTTTTGGAACACCCCGAGGAATGAACACTGAAGCTTTCTTT
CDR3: CASSFGTPRGMNTEAFF

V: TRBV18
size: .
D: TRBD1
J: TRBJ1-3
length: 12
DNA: TGTGCCAGCTCACCGGAGAGGGGGCCCATATATTTT
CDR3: CASSPERGPIYF

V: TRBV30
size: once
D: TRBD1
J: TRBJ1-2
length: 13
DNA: TGTGCCTGGAGTAAGACAGGGAACTATGGCTACACCTTC
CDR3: CAWSKTGNYGYTF

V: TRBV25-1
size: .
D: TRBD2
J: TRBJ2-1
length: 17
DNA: TGTGCCAGCAGTGATGTAGGGACTAGCGGGGTGTACAATGAGCAGTTCTTC
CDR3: CASSDVGTSGVYNEQFF

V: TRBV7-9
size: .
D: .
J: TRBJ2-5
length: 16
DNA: TGTGCCAGCAGCTGGGGCTGGGGCAGGGGCCAAGAGACCCAGTACTTC
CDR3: CASSWGWGRGQETQYF

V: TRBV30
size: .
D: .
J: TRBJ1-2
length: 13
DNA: TGTGCCTGGACCGGAGTGGGGGAGGGAGGCTACACCTTC
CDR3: CAWTGVGEGGYTF

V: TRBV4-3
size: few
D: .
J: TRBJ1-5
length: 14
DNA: TGCGCCAGCAGCCAAGATCGCAGTTATCAGCCCCAGCATTTT
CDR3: CASSQDRSYQPQHF

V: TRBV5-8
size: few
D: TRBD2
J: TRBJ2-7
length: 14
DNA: TGTGCCAGCAGCTTGTACTTATCCGGGAGGGAGCAGTACTTC
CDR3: CASSLYLSGREQYF

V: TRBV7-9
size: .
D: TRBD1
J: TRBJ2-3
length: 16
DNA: TGTGCCAGCAGCTCAACGACAGGGGCTCGCACAGATACGCAGTATTTT
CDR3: CASSSTTGARTDTQYF

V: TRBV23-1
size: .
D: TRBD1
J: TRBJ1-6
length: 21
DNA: TGCGCCAGCAGCCGATCCCGCGGGACAGCAGAGCCTAGCTCCTATAATTCACCCCTCCACTTT
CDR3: CASSRSRGTAEPSSYNSPLHF

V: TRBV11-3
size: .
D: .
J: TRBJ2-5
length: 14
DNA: TGTGCCAGCAGCTTATTGGCAACGGGGAAGACCCAGTACTTC
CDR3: CASSLLATGKTQYF

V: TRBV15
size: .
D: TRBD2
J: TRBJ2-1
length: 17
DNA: TGTGCCACCAGCAGAGACCCCTGGACTAGCGGGGTGAATGAGCAGTTCTTC
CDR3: CATSRDPWTSGVNEQFF

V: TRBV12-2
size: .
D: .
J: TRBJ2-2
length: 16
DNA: TGTGCAAGTCGCTTCCGAGGGACAGGGAACACCGGGGAGCTGTTTTTT
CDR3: CASRFRGTGNTGELFF

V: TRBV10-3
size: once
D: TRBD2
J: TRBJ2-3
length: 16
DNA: TGTGCCATCAGTGAGTACCTAGCGGGGGGCACAGATACGCAGTATTTT
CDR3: CAISEYLAGGTDTQYF

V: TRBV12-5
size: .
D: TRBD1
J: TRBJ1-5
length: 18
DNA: TGTGCTAGTGCCCTCGGGACAGGGTCTTCGTTTGGCAATCAGCCCCAGCATTTT
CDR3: CASALGTGSSFGNQPQHF

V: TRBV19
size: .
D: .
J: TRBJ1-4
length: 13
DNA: TGTGCCAGTAACACAGGGCGGTATGAAAAACTGTTTTTT
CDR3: CASNTGRYEKLFF

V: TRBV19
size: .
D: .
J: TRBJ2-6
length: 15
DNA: TGTGCCAGCTTGGACAGATACTCTGGGGCCAACGTCCTGACTTTC
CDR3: CASLDRYSGANVLTF

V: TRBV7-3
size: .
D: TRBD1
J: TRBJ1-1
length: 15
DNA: TGTGCCAGCAGCGCCGACAGGGGGTCGAACACTGAAGCTTTCTTT
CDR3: CASSADRGSNTEAFF

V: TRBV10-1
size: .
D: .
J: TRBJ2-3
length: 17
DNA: TGCGCCAGCAGTCGAGGTCGGGTCGGGGTACAGACAGATACGCAGTATTTT
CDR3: CASSRGRVGVQTDTQYF

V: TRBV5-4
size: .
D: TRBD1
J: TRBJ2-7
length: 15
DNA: TGTGCCAGCAGCTTCGGACAGGAAAGCTCCTACGAGCAGTACTTC
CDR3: CASSFGQESSYEQYF

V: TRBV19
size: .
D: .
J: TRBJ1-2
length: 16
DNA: TGTGCCAGTAGCACAACAGGGACCCCCAGGTACTATGGCTACACCTTC
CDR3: CASSTTGTPRYYGYTF

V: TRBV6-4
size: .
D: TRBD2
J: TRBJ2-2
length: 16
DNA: TGTGCCAGCAGTGTGACTAGCGGGGGCAGCACCGGGGAGCTGTTTTTT
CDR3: CASSVTSGGSTGELFF

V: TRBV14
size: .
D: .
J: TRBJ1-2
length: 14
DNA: TGTGCCAGCAGCCTCATGGGGGGTTTCTATGGCTACACCTTC
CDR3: CASSLMGGFYGYTF

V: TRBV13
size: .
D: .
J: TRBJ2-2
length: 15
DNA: TGTGCCAGCAGCCTCCTTGGAGGGCGGGCCGGGGAGCTGTTTTTT
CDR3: CASSLLGGRAGELFF

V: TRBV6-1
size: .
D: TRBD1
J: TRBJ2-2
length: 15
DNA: TGTGCCAGCAGTGACACTGGACAGGGGGTCGGGGAGCTGTTTTTT
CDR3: CASSDTGQGVGELFF

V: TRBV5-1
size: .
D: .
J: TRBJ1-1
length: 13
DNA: TGCGCCAGCAGCTGGGAGGGGAACACTGAAGCTTTCTTT
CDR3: CASSWEGNTEAFF

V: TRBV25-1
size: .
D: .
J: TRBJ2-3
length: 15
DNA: TGTGCCAGCAGTGATGCGGGCGGGGGCACAGATACGCAGTATTTT
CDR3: CASSDAGGGTDTQYF

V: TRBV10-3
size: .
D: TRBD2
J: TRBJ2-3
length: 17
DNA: TGTGCCATCAGTGAATGGGGGACTAGCGGGAACACAGATACGCAGTATTTT
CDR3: CAISEWGTSGNTDTQYF

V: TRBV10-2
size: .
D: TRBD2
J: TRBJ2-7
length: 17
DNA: TGCGCCAGCAGTGGGCTGGGTGAGCGGGGGGATTCCTACGAGCAGTACTTC
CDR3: CASSGLGERGDSYEQYF

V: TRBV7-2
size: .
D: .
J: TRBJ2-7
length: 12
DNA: TGTGCCAGCAGCCTTCCAAGCTACGAGCAGTACTTC
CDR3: CASSLPSYEQYF

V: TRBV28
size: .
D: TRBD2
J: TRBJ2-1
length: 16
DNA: TGTGCCAGCAGTTCACTGCTATCCCGGGGGGGCCTTGAGCAGTTCTTC
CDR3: CASSSLLSRGGLEQFF

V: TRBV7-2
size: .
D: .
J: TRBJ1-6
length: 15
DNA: TGTGCCAGCAGCGGTGGGAGCGGACTAAATTCACCCCTCCACTTT
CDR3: CASSGGSGLNSPLHF

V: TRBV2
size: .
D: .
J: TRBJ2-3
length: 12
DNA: TGTGCCAGCAGTCAGGGCACAGATACGCAGTATTTT
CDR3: CASSQGTDTQYF

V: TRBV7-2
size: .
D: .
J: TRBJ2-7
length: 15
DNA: TGTGCCAGCAGCGCCCGGGACTCCATATCCTACGAGCAGTACTTC
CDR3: CASSARDSISYEQYF

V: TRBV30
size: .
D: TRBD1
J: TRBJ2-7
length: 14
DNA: TGTGCCTGGAATTCGAGGACAGGGTCCTACGAGCAGTACTTC
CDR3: CAWNSRTGSYEQYF

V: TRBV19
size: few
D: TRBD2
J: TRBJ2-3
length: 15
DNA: TGTGCCAGTGGCTACGGGGGAGGGGCCACAGATACGCAGTATTTT
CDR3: CASGYGGGATDTQYF

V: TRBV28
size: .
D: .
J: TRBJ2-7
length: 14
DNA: TGTGCCAGCAGTTTATTGGGGGCCCCCCTCGAGCAGTACTTC
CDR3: CASSLLGAPLEQYF

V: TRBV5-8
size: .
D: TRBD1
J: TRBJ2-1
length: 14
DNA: TGTGCCAGCAGCCGGGACAGGGGGTACAATGAGCAGTTCTTC
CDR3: CASSRDRGYNEQFF

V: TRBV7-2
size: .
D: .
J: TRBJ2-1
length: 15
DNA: TGTGCCAGCAGCCCGGAGGGGAGCTCCTACAATGAGCAGTTCTTC
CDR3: CASSPEGSSYNEQFF

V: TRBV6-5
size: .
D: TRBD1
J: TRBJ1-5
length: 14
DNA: TGTGCCAGCAGTCCCGACAGGGGCAATCAGCCCCAGCATTTT
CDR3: CASSPDRGNQPQHF

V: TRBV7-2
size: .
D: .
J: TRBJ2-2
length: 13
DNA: TGTGCCAGCAGGCAACAGGGAATCGGGGAGCTGTTTTTT
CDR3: CASRQQGIGELFF

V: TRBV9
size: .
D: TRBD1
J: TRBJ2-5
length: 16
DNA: TGTGCCAGCAGCACCGGGACAGGGACGAGGGGGGAGACCCAGTACTTC
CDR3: CASSTGTGTRGETQYF

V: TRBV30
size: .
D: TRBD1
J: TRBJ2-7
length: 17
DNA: TGTGCCTGGAGTGGCCGCCCTCGCGGGACAGGGGGCGACGAGCAGTACTTC
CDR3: CAWSGRPRGTGGDEQYF

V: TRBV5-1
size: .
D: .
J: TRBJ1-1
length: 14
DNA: TGCGCCAGCAGCACCGAACTGGGGGGCACTGAAGCTTTCTTT
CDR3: CASSTELGGTEAFF

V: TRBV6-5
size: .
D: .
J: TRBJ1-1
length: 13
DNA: TGTGCCAGCAGAAACAGAGCGGGCACTGAAGCTTTCTTT
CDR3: CASRNRAGTEAFF

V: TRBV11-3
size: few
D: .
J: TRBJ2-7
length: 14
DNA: TGTGCCAGCAGCTTAGCCGTGAGGTCCTACGAGCAGTACTTC
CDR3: CASSLAVRSYEQYF

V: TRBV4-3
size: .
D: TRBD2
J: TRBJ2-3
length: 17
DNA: TGCGCCAGCAGCCAAAGTATAGCGGGGGGCCCCACAGATACGCAGTATTTT
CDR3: CASSQSIAGGPTDTQYF